This T cell receptor (beta chain) was sequenced during a study of blood T cell repertoires in COVID-19. Background on the study: The United States, Italy and Spain supplied acute and convalescent COVID-19 samples. The analysed material was cDNA or gDNA that came from T cells, B-cell-depleted T cells, or PBMCs.

In the source study's methods: Estimation of nucleated cell counts was performed using reference gene primer amplification. Here immunoSEQ multiplex PCR was the method, and the copy in TCRdb shows in-frame clones only, minus some. Clonal size and the V and J genes are those of that table, whereas D and trimming came from the DNA. The table has about 58,000 clones, over 75% seen once. The sequence was collected from a woman in her sixties with active COVID-19. Input material: peripheral blood.

The CDR3 nucleotides are TGTGCCAGCAGCCCCGGGACAGGGTCGTACGAGCAGTACTTC. Protein: CASSPGTGSYEQYF. V is TRBV11-3 and J is TRBJ2-7; 9 bases match TRBD1. V lost 5 bases, J lost 4 bases, and 6 bases stayed unmatched. This CDR3 comprises 14 residues. In germline, CDR1 is SGHNT, CDR2 YENEEA.